The 27 T cell receptor beta chains given below trace back to one sample, sequenced in a study of T cells expressing NK-cell markers. TCRdb re-called the 5' RACE reads and shows each CDR3 protein once, DNA omitted. This sample's clone table lists tens of thousands of distinct CDR3 sequences. What was sequenced was blood T cells: a sorted CD56 or NKG2C T cell subset, CD4+ or CD8+ T cells, or bulk PBMC T cells (not recorded which). The receptors stem from a woman aged 18 to 75 in good health.

This chain links TRBV5-1 with TRBJ2-7; the TCRdb call, TRBD1, lacks DNA for checking. The CDR3 covers 15 residues. In germline, CDR1 is SGHRS, CDR2 YFSETQ. The CDR3 spells CASSPRDPSSYEQYF.

The rearrangement links TRBV29-1 to TRBJ2-3; TCRdb picks TRBD1, but there is no DNA to check that call. In germline, CDR1 is SQVTM, CDR2 ANQGSEA. The CDR3 loop spans 14 amino acids. The CDR3 here is CSVDPGRDTDTQYF.

The V call is TRBV14, the J call TRBJ2-1; TCRdb returns TRBD2, unconfirmable since there is no DNA. Germline V gene data show CDR1 as SGHDN and CDR2 as FVKESK. This CDR3 has 15 residues. CDR3 amino acids: CASSQVSGKNNEQFF. Supplemented by reference TRBV14 and TRBJ2-1, the full variable domain reads EAGVTQFPSHSVIEKGQTVTLRCDPISGHDNLYWYRRVMGKEIKFLLHFVKESKQDESGMPNNRFLAERTGGTYSTLKVQPAELEDSGVYFCASSQVSGKNNEQFFGPGTRLTVL.

The chain couples TRBV29-1 to TRBJ2-7; checking the TCRdb D call of TRBD1 is not possible without DNA. Germline V gene data show CDR1 as SQVTM and CDR2 as ANQGSEA. CDR3 size: 16 residues. CDR3 sequence: CSVEEPDTKSSYEQYF.

The rearrangement uses TRBV5-1 and TRBJ1-2; the D call from TCRdb, TRBD1, cannot be confirmed without DNA. Germline V gene data show CDR1 as SGHRS and CDR2 as YFSETQ. CDR3 length: 15 amino acids. This chain's CDR3 is CASSLEVGTTYGYTF. The whole variable domain, remainder taken from reference TRBV5-1 and TRBJ1-2, is KAGVTQTPRYLIKTRGQQVTLSCSPISGHRSVSWYQQTPGQGLQFLFEYFSETQRNKGNFPGRFSGRQFSNSRSEMNVSTLELGDSALYLCASSLEVGTTYGYTFGSGTRLTVV.

This chain connects TRBV15 to TRBJ2-7; the TCRdb D gene call, TRBD2, has no DNA to confirm it. Germline assignment: CDR1 LNHNV and CDR2 YYDKDF (reference sequence). There are 17 residues in the CDR3. This CDR3 reads CATSRDGWSGTGYEQYF.

The chain recombines TRBV5-6 with TRBJ2-7; TCRdb reports TRBD2, a call that lacks DNA to check it against. This CDR3 comprises 17 residues. Germline CDR1 SGHDT, CDR2 YYEEEE. This CDR3 reads CASRSGLAGLKSYEQYF. Full variable domain (rest looked up from reference TRBV5-6 and TRBJ2-7): DAGVTQSPTHLIKTRGQQVTLRCSPKSGHDTVSWYQQALGQGPQFIFQYYEEEERQRGNFPDRFSGHQFPNYSSELNVNALLLGDSALYLCASRSGLAGLKSYEQYFGPGTRLTVT.

The chain combines TRBV5-1 with TRBJ1-4; TCRdb designates TRBD1, a call that cannot be tested without DNA. This CDR3 contains 15 residues. Germline V lookup: CDR1 SGHRS, CDR2 YFSETQ. This CDR3 is CASSPDRETNEKLFF.

J is TRBJ2-1 and V is TRBV7-9. Germline V gene sequence: CDR1 SEHNR, CDR2 FQNEAQ (reference sequence). The CDR3 loop spans 12 amino acids. The CDR3 here is CASSLPADEQFF.

The chain is built from TRBV21-1 and TRBJ2-3; the TCRdb call, TRBD1, lacks DNA for checking. TRBV21-1 is termed a pseudogene. The CDR3 is 16 residues long. CDR3 in amino acids: CASSNLSCGTKDTQYF.

The CDR3 is CASSLVVSSVIDMNTEAFF. V gene TRBV11-3 combines with J gene TRBJ1-1. The germline gives CDR1 SGHNT, CDR2 YENEEA. This CDR3 comprises 19 residues.

The CDR3 spells CASSGLPGESTDTQYF. This sequence joins TRBV6-4 and TRBJ2-3; the D call from TCRdb, TRBD1, cannot be confirmed without DNA. The CDR3 sequence is 16 residues long. Germline V gene lookup returns CDR1 MRHNA and CDR2 SNTAGT.

This chain links TRBV6-5 with TRBJ2-7; TCRdb outputs TRBD2, but without DNA this stays unchecked. Germline V CDR1 and CDR2: MNHEY, SVGAGI. This CDR3 region has 15 residues. This CDR3 reads CASSYSSGRVGEQYF.

The chain has TRBV13 and TRBJ2-5. This CDR3 is 12 amino acids long. CDR1 is PRHDT and CDR2 is FYEKMQ in the germline V gene (reference sequence). Here the CDR3 reads CASSLLSETQYF.

The chain uses TRBV9 and TRBJ2-1; with no DNA, the TCRdb D assignment of TRBD1 cannot be verified. The CDR3 contains 13 residues. Germline CDR1 SGDLS, CDR2 YYNGEE. This CDR3 is CASSGDSYNEQFF.

The chain employs TRBV5-5 and TRBJ1-1; the TCRdb call, TRBD1, lacks DNA for checking. CDR3 length: 14 amino acids. Germline V gene lookup returns CDR1 SGHKS and CDR2 YYEKEE (reference sequence). The chain's CDR3 is CASRAGTGNTEAFF. Drawing the rest from reference TRBV5-5 and TRBJ1-1, the complete variable domain is DAGVTQSPTHLIKTRGQQVTLRCSPISGHKSVSWYQQVLGQGPQFIFQYYEKEERGRGNFPDRFSARQFPNYSSELNVNALLLGDSALYLCASRAGTGNTEAFFGQGTRLTVV.

The CDR3 spells CASSVLPANTEAFF. The chain recombines TRBV5-6 with TRBJ1-1. Per germline, CDR1 SGHDT and CDR2 YYEEEE. The CDR3 extends over 14 amino acids.

CDR3 region: CASSYRTGQQFF. The V gene is TRBV6-5, the J gene TRBJ2-1; the TRBD1 assignment by TCRdb is unverifiable without DNA. The CDR3 has 12 residues. The germline V gene has CDR1 MNHEY and CDR2 SVGAGI.

The chain couples TRBV27 to TRBJ2-7; TCRdb lists TRBD2, though no DNA is available to test this call. The germline V gene encodes CDR1 MNHEY and CDR2 SMNVEV (reference sequence). The CDR3 is 15 residues long. The CDR3 spells CASSSATSGAYEQYF.

The chain has TRBV5-5 and TRBJ1-2; TCRdb returns TRBD1, unconfirmable since there is no DNA. CDR1 and CDR2 (germline): SGHKS, YYEKEE (reference sequence). The CDR3 runs 16 residues. This CDR3 reads CASSQEPGQSDYGYTF.

The rearrangement joins TRBV14 to TRBJ1-1; TCRdb calls TRBD1, which cannot be checked without DNA. Germline CDR1 SGHDN, CDR2 FVKESK. There are 15 residues in the CDR3. This CDR3 is CASSQRDRGLTEAFF.

The chain has TRBV12-3 or TRBV12-4 and TRBJ2-1; TCRdb proposes TRBD2, but this gene call is untestable without DNA. The CDR3 totals 16 residues. The CDR3 spells CASSLYAGGPKGEQFF.

The CDR3 sequence: CAISVAPNEKLFF. The chain uses TRBV10-3 and TRBJ1-4; the TRBD1 assignment by TCRdb is unverifiable without DNA. CDR3 length: 13 residues. The germline CDR1 and CDR2 sequences are ENHRY and SYGVKD.

The chain combines TRBV6-1 with TRBJ2-3; TCRdb calls TRBD2, which cannot be checked without DNA. Germline V lookup: CDR1 MNHNS, CDR2 SASEGT. This CDR3 spans 15 amino acids. CDR3 protein: CASTRLAGTPDTQYF.

The rearrangement uses TRBV20-1 and TRBJ2-1; checking the TCRdb D call of TRBD2 is not possible without DNA. The germline gives CDR1 DFQATT, CDR2 SNEGSKA (reference sequence). The CDR3 spans 16 residues. This chain's CDR3 is CSVNRLAGGDYNEQFF.

CDR3 in amino acids: CASSQSDGTGDGYTF. The rearrangement links TRBV16 to TRBJ1-2; TCRdb's D call, TRBD1, is unchecked because there is no DNA. Germline V gene sequence: CDR1 KGHSY, CDR2 FQNENV. The CDR3 covers 15 residues.

The chain recombines TRBV29-1 with TRBJ2-7; TCRdb's D gene call, TRBD1, goes unchecked for lack of DNA. Germline assignment: CDR1 SQVTM and CDR2 ANQGSEA. CDR3 size: 14 residues. The CDR3 is CSVGFSGTAYEQYF.